This T cell receptor (beta chain) was recovered during a study of T cell responses to AZD1222 COVID-19 vaccine. The study, taken as a whole, reports: Close to half of spike-specific TCRs reportedly recognize unmutated variant regions. Baseline antibody screening turned up just six seropositive AZD1222 recipients.

Details on this clone: The antigen remains unidentified.

With V trimmed by 4 bases and J by 5 bases, 9 bases remained unmatched. The CDR3 is 15 amino acids. Per germline, CDR1 SNHLY and CDR2 FYNNEI. Sequencing was performed with immunoSEQ multiplex PCR; in TCRdb, only in-frame clones are kept and a portion is missing. The table shows 140,000 or so clones, with roughly nine tenths occurring only once. The rearrangement uses TRBV2 and TRBJ2-5, with 8 bases identical to TRBD1. This TCR was recovered from an adult in good health. Here the sequenced sample was peripheral blood, taken on day 0 of AZD1222 vaccination. Written as DNA, the CDR3 is TGTGCCAGCAGTGCCGGGCAGGGGGCTAGGGAGACCCAGTACTTC. It encodes CASSAGQGARETQYF. Variable domain in full (rest from reference TRBV2 and TRBJ2-5): EPEVTQTPSHQVTQMGQEVILRCVPISNHLYFYWYRQILGQKVEFLVSFYNNEISEKSEIFDDQFSVERPDGSNFTLKIRSTKLEDSAMYFCASSAGQGARETQYFGPGTRLLVL.